This T cell receptor beta chain was identified during a study of T cell changes during pregnancy in multiple sclerosis. Using immunoSEQ multiplex PCR, the repertoire was profiled, and TCRdb retains in-frame clones only, with some absent. The top ten clones hold roughly 3% of a sample with approximately 100,000 clones, approximately 92% of them seen once. Trimming shortened V by 6 bases and J by 3 bases, and 9 bases separated the two germline ends. Germline values: CDR1 DFQATT, CDR2 SNEGSKA (reference sequence). CDR3 length equals 11 residues. The sequence derives from a female donor with multiple sclerosis, enrolled in a pregnancy study. The chain has TRBV20-1 and TRBJ2-7; D ambiguous. This specimen consisted of peripheral blood, obtained in the second trimester of pregnancy. This chain's CDR3 is CSAIGLYEQYF. The CDR3 DNA sequence: TGCAGTGCCATTGGCCTCTACGAGCAGTACTTC.